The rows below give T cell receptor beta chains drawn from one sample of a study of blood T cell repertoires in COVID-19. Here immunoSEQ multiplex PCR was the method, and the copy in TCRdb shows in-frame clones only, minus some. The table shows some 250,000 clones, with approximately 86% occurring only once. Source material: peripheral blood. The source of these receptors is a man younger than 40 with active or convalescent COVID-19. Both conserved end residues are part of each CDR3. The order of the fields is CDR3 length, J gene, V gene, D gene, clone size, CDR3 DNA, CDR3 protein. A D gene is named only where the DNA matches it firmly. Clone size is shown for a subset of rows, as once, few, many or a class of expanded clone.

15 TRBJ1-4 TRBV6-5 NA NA TGTGCCAGCAGGGCTTTGATTGGGCAGAGCGAAAAACTGTTTTTT CASRALIGQSEKLFF
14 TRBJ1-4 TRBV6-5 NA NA TGTGCCAGCAGTTACGGGGGGTGGGATGAAAAACTGTTTTTT CASSYGGWDEKLFF
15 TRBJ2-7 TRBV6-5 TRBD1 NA TGTGCCAGCAGTTCTTCCGGGACAGGGGGCTACGAGCAGTACTTC CASSSSGTGGYEQYF
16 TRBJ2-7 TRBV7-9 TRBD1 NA TGTGCCAGCAGCCCAAGGACAGGGGCAAAGGACTACGAGCAGTACTTC CASSPRTGAKDYEQYF
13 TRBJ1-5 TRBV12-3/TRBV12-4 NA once TGTGCCAGCAGTTTAAGCTTAAATCAGCCCCAGCATTTT CASSLSLNQPQHF
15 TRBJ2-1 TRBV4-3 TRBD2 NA TGCGCCAGCAGCTTAGGCCTAGCGGGGGGTAATGAGCAGTTCTTC CASSLGLAGGNEQFF
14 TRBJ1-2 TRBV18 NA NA TGTGCCAGCTCACCATTAGGAGCTGACTATGGCTACACCTTC CASSPLGADYGYTF
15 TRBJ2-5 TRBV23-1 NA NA TGCGCCAGCAGCGCCCCCGAAGGGACTTCGGGGACCCAGTACTTC CASSAPEGTSGTQYF
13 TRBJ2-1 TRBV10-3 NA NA TGTGCCATCAGTGGGGCCAGGGATAATGAGCAGTTCTTC CAISGARDNEQFF
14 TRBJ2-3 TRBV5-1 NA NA TGCGCCAGCAGGAAGGGACACTCCGGAGATACGCAGTATTTT CASRKGHSGDTQYF
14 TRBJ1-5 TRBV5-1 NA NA TGCGCCAGCAGCTTGGACGGGGGGAATCAGCCCCAGCATTTT CASSLDGGNQPQHF
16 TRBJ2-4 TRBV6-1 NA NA TGTGCCAGCAGTGATCGATTCGAGGGTTCTGGAAACATTCAGTACTTC CASSDRFEGSGNIQYF
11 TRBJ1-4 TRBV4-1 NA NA TGCGCCAGCAGCCTACTTGGAAAACTGTTTTTT CASSLLGKLFF
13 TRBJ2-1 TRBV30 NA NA TGTGCCTGGAGTGTGGCTAGCGACAATGAGCAGTTCTTC CAWSVASDNEQFF
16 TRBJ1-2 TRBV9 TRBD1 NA TGTGCCAGCAGCGCCCAGACAGGGCCTACTAACTATGGCTACACCTTC CASSAQTGPTNYGYTF
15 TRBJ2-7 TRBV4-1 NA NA TGCGCCAGCAGCCCGGCGATGCGGGACTCCTACGAGCAGTACTTC CASSPAMRDSYEQYF
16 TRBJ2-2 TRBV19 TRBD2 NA TGTGCCAGTGAGGGCTGGGGGAGGGGAAACACCGGGGAGCTGTTTTTT CASEGWGRGNTGELFF